The 28 T cell receptor beta chains in this list originate from one sample, sequenced in a study of blood T cell repertoires in COVID-19. Data came from immunoSEQ multiplex PCR; TCRdb stores just in-frame clones and leaves some out. The sample shows about 250,000 clones, 90% of them seen only once. Sequencing input: peripheral blood. Receptor source: a woman aged 60-75 years with COVID-19, enrolled during active disease.

The chain has TRBV6-2 or TRBV6-3 and TRBJ2-1, with 15 nucleotides matching TRBD2. V lost 5 bases and J lost 7; bases outside the gene matches: 3. The CDR3 is made up of 15 amino acids. Germline loops: CDR1 MNHEY, CDR2 SVGEGT. The CDR3, as DNA: TGTGCCAGCAGTGCCGGGACTAGCGGGGGGAATGAGCAGTTCTTC. It encodes CASSAGTSGGNEQFF.

In its sample, this clone was seen a few times. The gene calls are TRBV19 and TRBJ2-7; TRBD1 might be the D (6 bases). There are 15 residues in the CDR3. Per germline, CDR1 LNHDA and CDR2 SQIVND (reference sequence). Trimming took off 9 bases at V and 0 bases at J, with 18 bases between the two ends. The CDR3 sequence: CASLGSRTVSYEQYF. DNA of the CDR3: TGTGCCAGCTTGGGGAGCAGGACAGTCTCCTACGAGCAGTACTTC.

This chain links TRBV11-2 with TRBJ2-3, with 14 positions matching TRBD2. CDR1 and CDR2 (germline): SGHAT, FQNNGV. J lost 4 bases, V lost 4 bases, and 4 bases had no gene match. This CDR3 spans 16 amino acids. CDR3 coding DNA: TGTGCCAGCAGCTCGGGACTAGCGGGGGCGGCAGATACGCAGTATTTT. Encoded protein: CASSSGLAGAADTQYF. The full variable domain, with the rest looked up from reference TRBV11-2 and TRBJ2-3, is EAGVAQSPRYKIIEKRQSVAFWCNPISGHATLYWYQQILGQGPKLLIQFQNNGVVDDSQLPKDRFSAERLKGVDSTLKIQPAKLEDSAVYLCASSSGLAGAADTQYFGPGTRLTVL.

The chain couples TRBV7-9 to TRBJ2-5; 15 nucleotides match TRBD2. Unmatched junction bases numbered 9, after V lost 6 bases and J lost 4 bases. This CDR3 has 17 amino acids. Germline V gene lookup returns CDR1 SEHNR and CDR2 FQNEAQ (reference sequence). CDR3 DNA sequence: TGTGCCAGCAGACTCTCCGGGACTAGCGGGGGGAGAGAGACCCAGTACTTC. It is translated as CASRLSGTSGGRETQYF.

The chain links TRBV24-1 to TRBJ2-2, with D maybe TRBD1 (6 bases). Per germline, CDR1 KGHDR and CDR2 SFDVKD. Trimming left V 1 base short and J 5 bases short, with 13 bases between. The CDR3 runs to 16 residues. The CDR3 spells CATSDLGGGVTGELFF. As DNA, the CDR3 is TGTGCCACCAGTGATTTAGGGGGTGGGGTGACCGGGGAGCTGTTTTTT.

The chain combines TRBV2 with TRBJ1-1, with 10 bases aligning to TRBD1. The CDR3 sequence is 16 residues long. J was trimmed by 10 bases and V by 7 bases; bases with no gene match: 18. Germline CDR1 and CDR2: SNHLY and FYNNEI. The CDR3 sequence: CASIDRTGGFSIRAFF. CDR3 bases: TGTGCCAGCATAGATAGGACAGGGGGTTTTTCGATAAGAGCTTTCTTT. Looking up the rest from reference TRBV2 and TRBJ1-1 gives the full variable domain: EPEVTQTPSHQVTQMGQEVILRCVPISNHLYFYWYRQILGQKVEFLVSFYNNEISEKSEIFDDQFSVERPDGSNFTLKIRSTKLEDSAMYFCASIDRTGGFSIRAFFGQGTRLTVV.

The chain combines TRBV15 with TRBJ1-3; a possible D gene is TRBD1 (5 bases). CDR1 LNHNV and CDR2 YYDKDF come from the germline V gene (reference sequence). V was cut by 5 bases and J by 3 bases, with 11 bases left in between. The CDR3 is made up of 14 amino acids. The CDR3 reads CATSEKRGGNTIYF. The CDR3 region has the DNA TGTGCCACCAGCGAGAAAAGGGGTGGAAACACCATATATTTT.

The rearrangement uses TRBV5-5 and TRBJ1-5, with 7 positions matching TRBD1. Germline CDR1 SGHKS, CDR2 YYEKEE (reference sequence). The CDR3 consists of 17 residues. The J segment lost 4 bases and the V segment lost 0 bases, leaving 10 bases of the junction unmatched. Here the CDR3 DNA reads TGTGCCAGCAGCTTGGTTGGGGGACAGCGAGAGAATCAGCCCCAGCATTTT. This codes for CASSLVGGQRENQPQHF. Together with reference TRBV5-5 and TRBJ1-5, the CDR3 gives the full variable domain: DAGVTQSPTHLIKTRGQQVTLRCSPISGHKSVSWYQQVLGQGPQFIFQYYEKEERGRGNFPDRFSARQFPNYSSELNVNALLLGDSALYLCASSLVGGQRENQPQHFGDGTRLSIL.

This chain joins TRBV2 and TRBJ2-1; 13 bases agree with TRBD2. In germline, CDR1 is SNHLY, CDR2 FYNNEI. V lost 3 bases, J lost 0 bases, and 5 bases stayed unmatched. The CDR3 extends over 18 amino acids. As DNA, the CDR3 is TGTGCCAGCAGTGACGAACTAGCGGGGGGGAGCTCCTACAATGAGCAGTTCTTC. It yields the protein CASSDELAGGSSYNEQFF. Looking up the rest from reference TRBV2 and TRBJ2-1 gives the full variable domain: EPEVTQTPSHQVTQMGQEVILRCVPISNHLYFYWYRQILGQKVEFLVSFYNNEISEKSEIFDDQFSVERPDGSNFTLKIRSTKLEDSAMYFCASSDELAGGSSYNEQFFGPGTRLTVL.

V and J are TRBV30 and TRBJ1-1; TRBD1 agrees at 9 bases. The ends lost 3 bases at V and 3 bases at J; junction bases unmatched: 8. The CDR3 runs 15 residues. Looked up from germline, CDR1 is GTSNPN and CDR2 is SVGIG (reference sequence). CDR3 sequence reads: CAWSNPRTGDTEAFF. The CDR3, as DNA: TGTGCCTGGAGCAACCCCCGGACAGGGGACACTGAAGCTTTCTTT.

This rearrangement joins TRBV28 to TRBJ2-7, with a possible D match to TRBD1 (5 bases). The CDR3 covers 15 residues. CDR1 MDHEN and CDR2 SYDVKM come from the germline V gene. Trimming pared 2 bases from V and 3 bases from J, leaving 14 bases between. Here the CDR3 DNA reads TGTGCCAGCAGTTTAGTGGGGCCTCAGGGCTACGAGCAGTACTTC. Translation: CASSLVGPQGYEQYF. Full variable domain (rest looked up from reference TRBV28 and TRBJ2-7): DVKVTQSSRYLVKRTGEKVFLECVQDMDHENMFWYRQDPGLGLRLIYFSYDVKMKEKGDIPEGYSVSREKKERFSLILESASTNQTSMYLCASSLVGPQGYEQYFGPGTRLTVT.

The chain uses TRBV19 and TRBJ2-2; TRBD2 might be the D (5 bases). Germline loops: CDR1 LNHDA, CDR2 SQIVND (reference sequence). This CDR3 has 14 amino acids. Between the trimmed V and J ends, which lost 7 bases and 5 bases, there was a span of 14 bases. CDR3 amino acids: CASKPGWGTGELFF. DNA of the CDR3: TGTGCCAGTAAACCGGGATGGGGAACCGGGGAGCTGTTTTTT. Full variable domain (missing parts from reference TRBV19 and TRBJ2-2): DGGITQSPKYLFRKEGQNVTLSCEQNLNHDAMYWYRQDPGQGLRLIYYSQIVNDFQKGDIAEGYSVSREKKESFPLTVTSAQKNPTAFYLCASKPGWGTGELFFGEGSRLTVL.

The chain couples TRBV6-1 to TRBJ2-6; D is unclear. The CDR3 covers 14 residues. V was trimmed by 3 bases and J by 0 bases, leaving 3 bases between them. CDR1 MNHNS and CDR2 SASEGT come from the germline V gene. In DNA form, the CDR3 reads TGTGCCAGCAGTGATTACTCTGGGGCCAACGTCCTGACTTTC. This translates into CASSDYSGANVLTF.

This clone occurred once. The rearrangement uses TRBV6-5 and TRBJ1-6, with D maybe TRBD1 (6 bases). Germline CDR1 is MNHEY and CDR2 is SVGAGI. The CDR3 is 14 residues long. The CDR3 DNA sequence: TGTGCTTCTACCCCCGGGACACTCAAGTCACCCCTCCACTTT. Translating gives CASTPGTLKSPLHF.

The chain uses TRBV3-1 (or the pseudogene TRBV3-2) and TRBJ2-3; TRBD2 aligns across 12 bases. Germline V CDR1 and CDR2: LGHDT, YNNKEL (reference sequence). The CDR3 spans 16 residues. With V trimmed by 4 bases and J by 1 base, 3 bases remained unmatched. CDR3 bases: TGTGCCAGCAGCCGTCGACTAGCGGGGGGCACAGATACGCAGTATTTT. It specifies CASSRRLAGGTDTQYF.

A few counts support this clone. The chain couples TRBV2 to TRBJ2-7; maybe TRBD2 (5 bases). The V end was cut by 7 bases, the J end by 5 bases, with 9 bases between. From germline, CDR1 is SNHLY and CDR2 FYNNEI. The CDR3 is 11 residues long. In DNA form, the CDR3 reads TGTGCCAGCACGGGGTGGCACGAGCAGTACTTC. Translation: CASTGWHEQYF.

J is TRBJ1-2 and V is TRBV19; 10 bases line up with TRBD1. The CDR3 loop spans 15 amino acids. Trimming took 6 bases from V and 5 from J; bases not matched to a gene: 9. Germline lookup yields CDR1 LNHDA and CDR2 SQIVND (reference sequence). The CDR3 loop reads CASRVLTGGSYGYTF. DNA for the CDR3: TGTGCCAGTAGAGTCCTGACAGGGGGCTCGTATGGCTACACCTTC.

This sequence joins TRBV19 and TRBJ1-1, with TRBD1 matching 7 bases. V shed 5 bases, J shed 4 bases, and the junction held 7 bases outside the gene matches. Germline V gene sequence: CDR1 LNHDA, CDR2 SQIVND (reference sequence). The CDR3 covers 14 residues. CDR3 amino acids: CASSPQGRSTEAFF. CDR3 DNA: TGTGCCAGTAGTCCACAGGGGCGTAGCACTGAAGCTTTCTTT. Full variable domain (rest looked up from reference TRBV19 and TRBJ1-1): DGGITQSPKYLFRKEGQNVTLSCEQNLNHDAMYWYRQDPGQGLRLIYYSQIVNDFQKGDIAEGYSVSREKKESFPLTVTSAQKNPTAFYLCASSPQGRSTEAFFGQGTRLTVV.

The gene calls are TRBV4-1 and TRBJ1-5; possibly TRBD1 for D (5 bases). This CDR3 is 17 amino acids long. Germline V gives CDR1 MGHRA, CDR2 YSYEKL. V gave up 0 bases and J gave up 4 bases, with 16 bases separating them. CDR3: CASSQDWSGGGNQPQHF. The CDR3 nucleotides read TGCGCCAGCAGCCAAGATTGGAGCGGGGGGGGAAATCAGCCCCAGCATTTT.

The gene calls are TRBV19 and TRBJ1-5; the D is unclear. V lost 1 base and J 5 bases, leaving 3 bases between the germline ends. Germline V lookup: CDR1 LNHDA, CDR2 SQIVND (reference sequence). CDR3 size: 12 residues. CDR3 sequence reads: CASSIAYQPQHF. The CDR3 DNA is TGTGCCAGTAGTATAGCCTATCAGCCCCAGCATTTT.

The chain couples TRBV19 to TRBJ1-2, with 7 bases identical to TRBD1. This CDR3 comprises 12 residues. J was trimmed by 6 bases and V by 6 bases; bases with no gene match: 4. Germline CDR1 reads LNHDA; CDR2 reads SQIVND (reference sequence). The CDR3 region has the DNA TGTGCCAGTAGGTTAACAGGGGATGGCTACACCTTC. Protein: CASRLTGDGYTF.

This chain joins TRBV10-2 and TRBJ2-1; tentative D call: TRBD1 (7 bases). CDR1 is WSHSY and CDR2 is SAAADI in the germline V gene. CDR3 length: 12 residues. V lost 4 bases and J lost 14, with 15 bases in between. Written as DNA, the CDR3 is TGCGCCAGCAGTGCTGGAGGGGGCAACGAGTTCTTC. Translated: CASSAGGGNEFF.

This CDR3 reads CAAGGGGSNQPQHF. In DNA, the CDR3 is TGTGCCGCCGGTGGGGGGGGCAGCAATCAGCCCCAGCATTTT. This sequence joins TRBV10-3 and TRBJ1-5, with a possible D match to TRBD1 (6 bases). Trimming shortened V by 11 bases and J by 1 base, and 15 bases separated the two germline ends. Germline CDR1 ENHRY, CDR2 SYGVKD. The CDR3 is made up of 14 amino acids.

As concerns this clone: Within the sample, other DNA sequences also encode this same CDR3. The V and J genes are TRBV9 and TRBJ2-7, with TRBD2 identical over 9 bases. This CDR3 is built from 15 residues. Losses at the gene ends were 0 bases for V and 2 bases for J; bases not matched to a gene: 3. Germline V gene data show CDR1 as SGDLS and CDR2 as YYNGEE. CDR3 in DNA: TGTGCCAGCAGCGTAGAGGCGGGGGGGCCCTACGAGCAGTACTTC. Its translation is CASSVEAGGPYEQYF.

V usage is TRBV5-1 and J usage is TRBJ1-5; D is uncertain. The germline V and J ends were trimmed by 3 bases and 0 bases, with 13 bases remaining between them. Germline values: CDR1 SGHRS, CDR2 YFSETQ. The CDR3 extends over 16 amino acids. CDR3 in amino acids: CASSWAPGDSNQPQHF. CDR3 coding DNA: TGCGCCAGCAGCTGGGCCCCGGGAGATAGCAATCAGCCCCAGCATTTT.

With respect to this clone: Distinct nucleotide sequences in the sample also encode this CDR3. The rearrangement uses TRBV6-1 and TRBJ2-7; no definite D call. The germline V gene encodes CDR1 MNHNS and CDR2 SASEGT. The CDR3 consists of 11 residues. Trimming removed 3 bases at V and 6 bases at J, with 6 bases between. The CDR3 region has the DNA TGTGCCAGCAGTGAGAGGAGCGAGCAGTACTTC. Protein sequence: CASSERSEQYF.

This sequence joins TRBV3-1 (or the pseudogene TRBV3-2) and TRBJ2-7; D is perhaps TRBD2 (5 bases). In germline, CDR1 is LGHDT, CDR2 YNNKEL (reference sequence). Trimming cost V 2 bases and J 5 bases, with 10 bases left between them. The CDR3 consists of 13 residues. The DNA for the CDR3 is TGTGCCAGCAGCCAAATCGAGGGAAACGAGCAGTACTTC. Protein product: CASSQIEGNEQYF.

J is TRBJ1-6 and V is TRBV27; possible D gene TRBD1, 6 bases. CDR3 length: 14 residues. Trimming stripped 6 bases from V and 7 bases from J, with 13 bases between. Looked up from germline, CDR1 is MNHEY and CDR2 is SMNVEV (reference sequence). CDR3 nucleotides: TGTGCCAGCAGCACCAGGGGTGGGAATTCACCCCTCCACTTT. This encodes CASSTRGGNSPLHF.